This T cell receptor beta chain stems from a study of early T cells in non-severe SARS-CoV-2 infection. Individually, cDNA molecules had unique molecular identifiers attached to them. TCRdb re-called the 5' RACE reads with MiXCR, one entry per CDR3 protein. The table includes some 75,000 distinct CDR3 sequences, roughly 13% detected once. Ten or more counts support this clonotype. The CDR3 has 12 amino acids. Germline V lookup: CDR1 DFQATT, CDR2 SNEGSKA (reference sequence). Deletions cut 0 bases from V and 10 bases from J, with 12 bases between. The receptor was isolated from an adult who was a healthcare worker with PCR-confirmed SARS-CoV-2 infection or an uninfected control (not recorded which). This chain connects TRBV20-1 to TRBJ1-1; tentative D call: TRBD1 (6 bases). Input material: whole blood. CDR3 protein: CSARDWAGAAFF. CDR3 bases: TGCAGTGCTAGAGATTGGGCAGGGGCAGCTTTCTTT.